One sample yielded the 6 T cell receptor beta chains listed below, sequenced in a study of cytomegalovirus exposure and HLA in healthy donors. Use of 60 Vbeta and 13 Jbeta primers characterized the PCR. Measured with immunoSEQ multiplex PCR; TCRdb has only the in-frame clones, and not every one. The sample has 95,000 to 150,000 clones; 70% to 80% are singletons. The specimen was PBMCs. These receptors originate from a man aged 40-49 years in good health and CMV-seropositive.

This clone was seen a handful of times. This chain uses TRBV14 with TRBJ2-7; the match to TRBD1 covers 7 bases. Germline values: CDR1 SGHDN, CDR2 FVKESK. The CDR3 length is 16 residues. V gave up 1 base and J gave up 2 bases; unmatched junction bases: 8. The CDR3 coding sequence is TGTGCCAGCAGCCAAGCCCCCGACAGGGCTACCTACGAGCAGTACTTC. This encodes CASSQAPDRATYEQYF.

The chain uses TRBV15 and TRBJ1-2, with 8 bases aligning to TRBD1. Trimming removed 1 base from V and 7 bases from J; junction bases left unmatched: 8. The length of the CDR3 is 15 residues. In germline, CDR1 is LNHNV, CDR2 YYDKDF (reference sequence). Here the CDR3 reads CATSRVTQGEGGYTF. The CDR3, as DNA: TGTGCCACCAGCAGAGTAACACAGGGGGAGGGTGGCTACACCTTC. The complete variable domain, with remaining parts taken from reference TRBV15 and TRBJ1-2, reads DAMVIQNPRYQVTQFGKPVTLSCSQTLNHNVMYWYQQKSSQAPKLLFHYYDKDFNNEADTPDNFQSRRPNTSFCFLDIRSPGLGDTAMYLCATSRVTQGEGGYTFGSGTRLTVV.

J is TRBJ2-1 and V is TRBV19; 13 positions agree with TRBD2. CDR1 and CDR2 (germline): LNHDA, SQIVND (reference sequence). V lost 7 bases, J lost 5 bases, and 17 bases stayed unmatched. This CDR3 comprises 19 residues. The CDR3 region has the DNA TGTGCCAGTAAAGGACGACTAGCGGGAGGAAATTCCCCTAACAATGAGCAGTTCTTC. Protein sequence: CASKGRLAGGNSPNNEQFF.

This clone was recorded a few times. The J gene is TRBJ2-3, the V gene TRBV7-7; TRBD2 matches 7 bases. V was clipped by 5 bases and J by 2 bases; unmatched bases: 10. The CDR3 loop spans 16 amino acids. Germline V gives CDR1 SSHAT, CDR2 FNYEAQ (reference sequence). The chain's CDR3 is CASSPLSGEYTDTQYF. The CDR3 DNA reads TGTGCCAGCAGCCCACTGAGCGGGGAATACACAGATACGCAGTATTTT.

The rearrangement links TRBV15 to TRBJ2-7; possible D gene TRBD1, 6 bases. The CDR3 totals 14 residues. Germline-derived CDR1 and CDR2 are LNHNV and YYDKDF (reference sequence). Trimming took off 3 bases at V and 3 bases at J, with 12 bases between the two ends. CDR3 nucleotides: TGTGCCACCAGCAGTTGGACAGCCAGCTACGAGCAGTACTTC. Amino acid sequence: CATSSWTASYEQYF.

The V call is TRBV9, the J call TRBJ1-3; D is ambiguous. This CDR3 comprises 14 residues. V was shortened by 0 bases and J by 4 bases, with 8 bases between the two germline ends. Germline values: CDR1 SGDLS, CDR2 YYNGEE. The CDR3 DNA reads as TGTGCCAGCAGCGTAGCTGAGTCGGGAAACACCATATATTTT. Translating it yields CASSVAESGNTIYF.